What follows are 14 T cell receptor beta chains derived from one specimen sequenced in a study of tumor-infiltrating lymphocytes in primary liver carcinoma. TCR beta cDNA was reverse-transcribed from about 550 ng of total RNA. The reaction used a constant-region primer and ProtoScript II reverse transcriptase. Three nested multiplex PCR rounds, a slightly modified ARM-PCR method, built the TCR beta libraries. Each of the first two PCR rounds ran nine to ten cycles with TRBV1-TRBV30 forward and C-beta reverse primers. Via MiXCR, TCRdb re-called the multiplex PCR reads, giving one row per CDR3 protein. Of 95,000 to 150,000 distinct CDR3 sequences in the sample, around two thirds are singletons; the top ten hold around 9.3%. Co-extraction yielded RNA and DNA from around 20-30 mg of unsorted bulk tissue. Sequencing used liver tumor tissue from sampling region 1. Subset denoted: tumor region T1, superior pole. The receptors originated from a woman aged 55-69 years with primary liver carcinoma and hepatitis B virus infection.

As to this clonotype: A single base separates this from a much larger clone, so it may be a read error. The gene calls are TRBV14 and TRBJ2-7; TRBD1 or TRBD2 may be the D gene (5 bases each). Germline loops: CDR1 SGHDN, CDR2 FVKESK. CDR3 length: 12 residues. CDR3 sequence reads: CASSQGSRDLEF. In nucleotides, the CDR3 is TGTGCCAGCAGCCAAGGTAGTCGGGACCTTGAATTC.

This clonotype occurred a few times. V and J are TRBV28 and TRBJ2-1; D is undetermined. Germline V lookup: CDR1 MDHEN, CDR2 SYDVKM. The CDR3 is made up of 15 amino acids. Trimming took off 7 bases at V and 4 bases at J, with 17 bases between the two ends. CDR3: CASIGQLGIYNEQFF. The CDR3 DNA is TGTGCCAGCATTGGCCAACTTGGGATATACAATGAGCAGTTCTTC.

Comment on this clonotype: Since the CDR3 does not end with the conserved phenylalanine or tryptophan, this likely comes from a read error. The genes are TRBV6-1 and TRBJ2-1, with 7 bases identical to TRBD2. Germline values: CDR1 MNHNS, CDR2 SASEGT. J lost 8 bases, V lost 3 bases, and 16 bases had no gene match. This CDR3 is 17 amino acids long. The DNA for the CDR3 is TGTGCCAGCAGTGAGGGTTTGGGAGTAGCGGGTAGGGATGAGCAGTTCTTA. Translating gives CASSEGLGVAGRDEQFL.

The V and J genes are TRBV28 and TRBJ1-2, with D uncertain. Trimming cost V 6 bases and J 10 bases, with 15 bases left between them. The CDR3 sequence is 12 residues long. CDR1 MDHEN and CDR2 SYDVKM come from the germline V gene. The CDR3, as DNA: TGTGCCAGCAGCTCCGTGAGGGATGTCTACACCTTC. As protein: CASSSVRDVYTF.

The rearrangement uses TRBV4-2 and TRBJ2-1; perhaps TRBD2 as D (5 bases). The CDR3 consists of 16 residues. Trimming pared 2 bases from V and 4 bases from J, leaving 15 bases between. The germline V gene has CDR1 LGHNA and CDR2 YNFKEQ. The CDR3 region has the DNA TGTGCCAGCAGCCAACCCCTCAGCGGTCAGTACAATGAGCAGTTCTTC. Translated, it gives CASSQPLSGQYNEQFF.

This clonotype showed up many times. The V and J genes are TRBV6-5 and TRBJ1-2; 7 bases map to TRBD1. The CDR3 covers 13 residues. V gave up 0 bases and J gave up 8 bases; unmatched junction bases: 3. Germline CDR1 reads MNHEY; CDR2 reads SVGAGI. CDR3 protein: CASSYSTGWGYTF. CDR3 nucleotides: TGTGCCAGCAGTTACTCGACAGGGTGGGGCTACACCTTC.

Concerning this clonotype itself: The limits of the CDR3 on the DNA are not certain, so only TCRdb's listed CDR3 is given. This chain connects TRBV11-2 to TRBJ2-2; whether TRBD1, the table's D call, matches the DNA was not checked. The CDR3 is 15 amino acids in total, end residues counted. Germline assignment: CDR1 SGHAT and CDR2 FQNNGV. CDR3 loop: CASSLGGRPPGSCFF.

On this clonotype: Germline and junction disagree at one end, which may indicate a read error. This chain connects TRBV4-1 to TRBJ2-7, with 12 bases fitting TRBD1. Germline CDR1 and CDR2: MGHRA and YSYEKL. CDR3 size: 22 residues. In nucleotides, the CDR3 is TGCGCCAGCAGCCAAGGAAGTCGTCCCGGGACAGGGGGCGGGATGGTGTCCTACGAGCAATACTTC. This encodes CASSQGSRPGTGGGMVSYEQYF.

Ten or more counts support this clonotype. This chain connects TRBV12-3 or TRBV12-4 to TRBJ1-5; TRBD1 might be the D (5 bases). With 6 bases removed from V and 7 bases from J, the gap between germline ends came to 10 bases. CDR3 length equals 12 residues. The CDR3 loop is CASSRDVQPQHF. The CDR3 DNA sequence: TGTGCCAGCAGCCGGGACGTACAGCCCCAGCATTTT.

This clonotype was observed a few times. This chain links TRBV11-2 with TRBJ2-3; 7 bases match TRBD1. The trim removed 1 base at V and 12 bases at J, leaving 16 bases unmatched. Per germline, CDR1 SGHAT and CDR2 FQNNGV. The CDR3 has 16 residues. The DNA for the CDR3 is TGTGCCAGCAGCTTAGCCGGACAGGCGACCACAGGTACACAGTATTTT. It is translated as CASSLAGQATTGTQYF. Full variable domain (rest looked up from reference TRBV11-2 and TRBJ2-3): EAGVAQSPRYKIIEKRQSVAFWCNPISGHATLYWYQQILGQGPKLLIQFQNNGVVDDSQLPKDRFSAERLKGVDSTLKIQPAKLEDSAVYLCASSLAGQATTGTQYFGPGTRLTVL.

In nucleotides, the CDR3 is TGTGCCAGCAGTGGGGGTAGCGGGGCGCGATACAATGAGCAGTTCTTC. Protein: CASSGGSGARYNEQFF. This rearrangement joins TRBV2 to TRBJ2-1; 8 bases match TRBD2. Germline values: CDR1 SNHLY, CDR2 FYNNEI. J was trimmed by 4 bases and V by 4 bases; bases with no gene match: 9. This CDR3 has 16 residues.

About this clonotype itself: A much larger clonotype is one base distant, so this may be a read error. This rearrangement joins TRBV5-1 to TRBJ2-6; perhaps TRBD1 as D (5 bases). In germline, CDR1 is SGHRS, CDR2 YFSETQ. CDR3 length equals 15 residues. With 3 bases removed from V and 3 bases from J, the gap between germline ends came to 10 bases. Written as DNA, the CDR3 is TGCGCCAGCAGCTCGGCAGGGATTGGGGCCAACGTCCTGACTTTC. Translating gives CASSSAGIGANVLTF.

This clonotype was found a few times. This chain links TRBV4-1 with TRBJ2-3; TRBD1 aligns across 9 bases. Germline assignment: CDR1 MGHRA and CDR2 YSYEKL. This CDR3 comprises 13 residues. The ends lost 6 bases at V and 11 bases at J; junction bases unmatched: 9. The CDR3 region is CASSSPGQGMQYF. The CDR3, as DNA: TGCGCCAGCAGTTCCCCGGGACAGGGCATGCAGTATTTT.

This clonotype has just a few counts. A read error may produce the germline difference seen at one junction end. The V gene is TRBV11-2, the J gene TRBJ2-2; TRBD2 is a possible D gene (5 bases). The CDR3 covers 15 residues. The germline CDR1 and CDR2 sequences are SGHAT and FQNNGV. CDR3 protein: CASSLTRANAGELFF. For the CDR3, the DNA is TGTGCCAGCAGCCTTACTAGGGCGAACGCCGGGGAGCTGTTTTTT.